Each of the 6 T cell receptor beta chains below was sequenced from the same sample in a study of T cells after yellow fever vaccination. One entry per CDR3 protein, called by TCRdb with MiXCR from the 5' RACE reads. The sample lists about 22,000 distinct CDR3 sequences, 4% to 6% occurring once. The sample here was PBMCs, either bulk or a sorted T-cell subset (CD4+, CD8+, memory, or dextramer-sorted; not recorded which), taken about 49 days after the first yellow fever vaccination. The source of these receptors is a young man who received the YFV17D yellow fever vaccine.

This clonotype came up many times. The genes are TRBV6-4 and TRBJ2-3; D perhaps matches TRBD2 (7 bases). Germline CDR1 reads MRHNA; CDR2 reads SNTAGT. Between the trimmed V and J ends, which lost 2 bases and 4 bases, there was a span of 10 bases. The CDR3 is 14 amino acids. The CDR3 sequence is CASSDGGASDTQYF. DNA of the CDR3: TGTGCCAGCAGTGACGGGGGGGCCTCAGATACGCAGTATTTT.

In this sample, this clonotype turned up many times. The V and J genes are TRBV7-2 and TRBJ2-3, with unresolved D. The V and J ends lost 2 bases and 6 bases respectively, with 9 bases between them. Germline CDR1 reads SGHTA; CDR2 reads FQGNSA. The CDR3 has 13 residues. CDR3 region: CASSLTPWDTQYF. The CDR3 DNA follows: TGTGCCAGCAGCTTAACCCCCTGGGATACGCAGTATTTT. The full variable domain, its missing parts supplied by reference TRBV7-2 and TRBJ2-3, is GAGVSQSPSNKVTEKGKDVELRCDPISGHTALYWYRQSLGQGLEFLIYFQGNSAPDKSGLPSDRFSAERTGGSVSTLTIQRTQQEDSAVYLCASSLTPWDTQYFGPGTRLTVL.

This clonotype was observed many times. The chain is built from TRBV7-2 and TRBJ1-6; 7 nucleotides match TRBD1. Germline CDR1 SGHTA, CDR2 FQGNSA. The trim removed 5 bases at V and 11 bases at J, leaving 3 bases unmatched. The CDR3 spans 12 residues. The CDR3 DNA reads TGTGCCAGCAGCGGACAGGTACCACCCCTCCACTTT. Amino acids: CASSGQVPPLHF.

This clonotype was found a few times. The chain combines TRBV7-2 with TRBJ1-1; no reliable D call. The CDR3 contains 12 residues. Per the germline V gene, CDR1 is SGHTA and CDR2 is FQGNSA. Trimming stripped 1 base from V and 11 bases from J, with 11 bases between. The CDR3 nucleotides read TGTGCCAGCAGCTTAGGTCTCGGTCGGGCTTTCTTT. It yields the protein CASSLGLGRAFF.

This clonotype was recorded at least ten times. V usage is TRBV29-1 and J usage is TRBJ1-1; D is unresolved. Germline V gene sequence: CDR1 SQVTM, CDR2 ANQGSEA. With 6 bases removed from V and 0 bases from J, the gap between germline ends came to 8 bases. The CDR3 totals 12 residues. The CDR3 sequence: CSVSRMNTEAFF. CDR3 nucleotide sequence: TGCAGCGTCTCTCGGATGAACACTGAAGCTTTCTTT.

There are many counts of this clonotype. The J gene is TRBJ2-7, the V gene TRBV6-2 or TRBV6-3, with D perhaps TRBD2 (6 bases). The germline V gene encodes CDR1 MNHEY and CDR2 SVGEGT. The CDR3 is made up of 14 amino acids. V was trimmed by 0 bases and J by 0 bases, leaving 6 bases between them. The CDR3 sequence: CASSYSTSSYEQYF. The CDR3 nucleotides are TGTGCCAGCAGTTACTCGACTAGCTCCTACGAGCAGTACTTC.